These 2 T cell receptor beta chains originate from one sample sequenced in a study of beta chain features in type 1 diabetes. Of the isolated RNA, all was reverse transcribed, and so the sequenced material was expressed TCRB transcripts. This table comes from immunoSEQ multiplex PCR, and its TCRdb copy is limited to in-frame clones, with some not included. The repertoire holds 300,000 to 450,000 clones, with around 13% as singletons. The sample consisted of naive CD4+ T cells from blood. Receptors were obtained from a young man in good health.

This clone was picked up a small number of times. The chain carries TRBV7-2 and TRBJ2-7; maybe TRBD2 (5 bases). The V end lost 4 bases, the J end lost 2 bases, and 12 bases lay between the germline ends. CDR1 and CDR2 (germline): SGHTA, FQGNSA. The CDR3 spans 14 residues. The CDR3 DNA reads as TGTGCCAGCAGCTCTGAGGGTTTCGCCTACGAGCAGTACTTC. It encodes CASSSEGFAYEQYF.

This clone was observed a few times. V gene TRBV30 combines with J gene TRBJ1-4, with TRBD1 matching over 9 bases. V shed 2 bases and J 5 bases; nucleotides not matched to a gene: 3. In germline, CDR1 is GTSNPN, CDR2 SVGIG (reference sequence). The CDR3 runs 14 residues. The CDR3 reads CAWSPGTGNEKLFF. CDR3 sequence (DNA): TGTGCCTGGAGTCCCGGGACAGGGAATGAAAAACTGTTTTTT. The full variable domain, its missing parts supplied by reference TRBV30 and TRBJ1-4, is SQTIHQWPATLVQPVGSPLSLECTVEGTSNPNLYWYRQAAGRGLQLLFYSVGIGQISSEVPQNLSASRPQDRQFILSSKKLLLSDSGFYLCAWSPGTGNEKLFFGSGTQLSVL.